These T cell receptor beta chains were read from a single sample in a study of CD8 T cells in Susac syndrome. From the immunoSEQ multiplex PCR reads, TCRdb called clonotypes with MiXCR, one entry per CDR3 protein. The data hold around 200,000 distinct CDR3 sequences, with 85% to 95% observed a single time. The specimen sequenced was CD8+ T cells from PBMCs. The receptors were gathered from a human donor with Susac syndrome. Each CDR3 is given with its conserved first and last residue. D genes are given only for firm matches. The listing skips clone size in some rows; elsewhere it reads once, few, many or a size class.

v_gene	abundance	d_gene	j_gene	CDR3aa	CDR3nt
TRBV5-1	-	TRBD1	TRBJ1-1	CASSHDGTGLPEAFF	TGCGCCAGCAGCCACGATGGGACAGGGTTGCCTGAAGCTTTCTTT
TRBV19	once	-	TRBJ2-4	CATGQHIQYF	TGTGCCACCGGACAGCACATTCAGTACTTC
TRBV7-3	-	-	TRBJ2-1	CASSLRGQLSEQFF	TGTGCCAGCAGCTTAAGGGGTCAGCTCAGCGAGCAGTTCTTC
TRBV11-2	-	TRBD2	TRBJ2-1	CASIPSGGAYNEQFF	TGTGCCAGCATCCCCAGCGGGGGGGCCTACAATGAGCAGTTCTTC
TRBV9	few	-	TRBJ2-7	CASSVGDGTYEQYF	TGTGCCAGCAGCGTAGGGGACGGTACCTACGAGCAGTACTTC
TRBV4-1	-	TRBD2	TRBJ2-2	CASRQAVSGGNTGELFF	TGCGCCAGCAGACAAGCAGTTAGCGGGGGGAACACCGGGGAGCTGTTTTTT
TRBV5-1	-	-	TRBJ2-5	CASSIKTAETQYF	TGCGCCAGCAGCATCAAGACAGCAGAGACCCAGTACTTC
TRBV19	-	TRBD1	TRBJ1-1	CASTLDRAGNTEAFF	TGTGCCAGTACCTTGGACAGGGCGGGGAACACTGAAGCTTTCTTT
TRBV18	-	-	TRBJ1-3	CASSPAGAGNTIYF	TGTGCCAGCTCACCGGCGGGAGCTGGAAACACCATATATTTT
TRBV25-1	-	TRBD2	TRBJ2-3	CASRGTSGSLSDTQYF	TGTGCCAGCAGGGGGACTAGCGGGAGTCTTTCAGATACGCAGTATTTT
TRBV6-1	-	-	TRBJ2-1	CASSESVDSYNEQFF	TGTGCCAGCAGTGAGTCGGTAGACTCCTACAATGAGCAGTTCTTC
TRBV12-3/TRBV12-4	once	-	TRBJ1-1	CASSYARQMAFF	TGTGCCAGCAGCTACGCGCGGCAGATGGCTTTCTTT
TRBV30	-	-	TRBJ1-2	CAWSVLAGGNYGYTF	TGTGCCTGGAGTGTATTGGCAGGTGGTAACTATGGCTACACCTTC
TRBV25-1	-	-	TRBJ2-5	CASSELTAYQETQYF	TGTGCCAGCAGTGAGCTTACTGCGTACCAAGAGACCCAGTACTTC
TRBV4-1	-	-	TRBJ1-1	CASSQGIGSNTEAFF	TGCGCCAGCAGCCAAGGGATAGGGTCAAACACTGAAGCTTTCTTT